These T cell receptor beta chains were read from a single sample in a study of CXCR3-negative and CXCR3-positive naive CD8 T cells. TCRdb reprocessed the 5' RACE reads; each CDR3 protein has one entry and no DNA is given. This sample contains 7,000 to 7,500 distinct CDR3 sequences. What was sequenced was naive CXCR3+ CD8+ T cells from blood. The receptors derive from a human donor in good health. Some clones in this sample may be carry-over from other donors' samples. CDR3s include the opening cysteine and the closing phenylalanine or tryptophan. Expanded clones are given a class, and other clones once, few, many or no size at all.

TRBJ1-4 | TRBV5-6 | 13 | NA | CASSARHSKELFF
TRBJ2-7 | TRBV11-2 | 16 | NA | CASSFRYGQGSDEQYF
TRBJ2-5 | TRBV6-2/TRBV6-3 | 17 | NA | CASSYPIRQRPQETQYF
TRBJ2-5 | TRBV5-1 | 16 | NA | CASSWGLAGGQETQYF
TRBJ1-1 | TRBV19 | 15 | medium-sized | CASSILRTTHTEAFF
TRBJ1-1 | TRBV29-1 | 14 | NA | CSVGGLSTQTEALF
TRBJ2-4 | TRBV5-1 | 19 | NA | CASSPPRVGDISPKNIQYF
TRBJ1-5 | TRBV29-1 | 13 | NA | CSVEGQGEQPQHF
TRBJ1-1 | TRBV29-1 | 14 | medium-sized | CSAQGSGMNTEAFF
TRBJ1-1 | TRBV6-4 | 13 | NA | CASSQLGGTEAFF
TRBJ2-3 | TRBV7-2 | 15 | medium-sized | CASSQREVSTDTQYF
TRBJ1-1 | TRBV28 | 14 | medium-sized | CASSLRQGWAEAFF
TRBJ2-7 | TRBV11-2 | 16 | NA | CASSLDTGQGVYEQYF
TRBJ1-1 | TRBV5-1 | 12 | NA | CASSAEGAEASF
TRBJ1-2 | TRBV10-3 | 14 | NA | CAISEPGRIYGYTF
TRBJ1-2 | TRBV7-9 | 14 | NA | CASIDGAIYYGYTF
TRBJ2-5 | TRBV20-1 | 14 | NA | CSAREPTDQETQYF
TRBJ2-1 | TRBV29-1 | 13 | medium-sized | CSVTRDSNNEQFF
TRBJ2-6 | TRBV9 | 16 | NA | CASSPTGGSGANVLTF
TRBJ2-1 | TRBV10-3 | 14 | medium-sized | CAISEVGSYNEQFF
TRBJ2-1 | TRBV11-1 | 16 | NA | CASSLGLAGGYNEQFF
TRBJ2-1 | TRBV6-2/TRBV6-3 | 17 | NA | CDSSNLTGSGRNNEQFF
TRBJ2-7 | TRBV20-1 | 13 | NA | CSAKERTSYEQYF
TRBJ2-7 | TRBV6-6 | 15 | NA | CASTPVDTSSYEQYF
TRBJ2-3 | TRBV28 | 12 | medium-sized | CASTGRTDTQYF
TRBJ2-1 | TRBV9 | 11 | NA | CASSVASEQFF
TRBJ1-5 | TRBV27 | 12 | NA | CASSLRGQPQHF
TRBJ2-7 | TRBV7-8 | 12 | NA | CASSPPHYEQYF
TRBJ2-7 | TRBV5-1 | 14 | NA | CASSLGQGVYEQYF
TRBJ2-4 | TRBV6-5 | 11 | medium-sized | CASSQGRIQYF
TRBJ2-2 | TRBV29-1 | 13 | medium-sized | CSVGRGNTGELFF
TRBJ1-4 | TRBV6-6 | 18 | medium-sized | CASSTSVDRDGANEKLFF
TRBJ2-5 | TRBV29-1 | 13 | NA | CRAPGQGGVTQYF
TRBJ1-2 | TRBV29-1 | 13 | medium-sized | CSVEEALTYGYTF
TRBJ1-5 | TRBV27 | 14 | medium-sized | CASSPGQGIWPQHF
TRBJ2-5 | TRBV6-5 | 11 | NA | CASSYGETQYF
TRBJ2-3 | TRBV11-2 | 14 | NA | CASSSEQSTDTQYF
TRBJ1-1 | TRBV6-5 | 14 | NA | CASSYYQTTTEAFF
TRBJ2-3 | TRBV6-5 | 13 | NA | CASSYGALDTQYF
TRBJ2-5 | TRBV11-2 | 12 | medium-sized | CASRSGTRTQYF
TRBJ2-7 | TRBV29-1 | 13 | medium-sized | CSVSTGGGYEQYF
TRBJ1-2 | TRBV21-1 | 17 | NA | CASSPPSRQGGDYGYTF
TRBJ1-5 | TRBV29-1 | 14 | medium-sized | CSVGGGYSNQPQHF
TRBJ2-7 | TRBV12-5 | 14 | NA | CASGHPGQPYEQYF
TRBJ1-2 | TRBV7-8 | 13 | medium-sized | CASSSRNPVGYTF
TRBJ2-7 | TRBV21-1 | 11 | NA | CASRRGNEQYF
TRBJ2-4 | TRBV29-1 | 14 | NA | CSATGGLAKNIQYF
TRBJ1-1 | TRBV4-1 | 15 | medium-sized | CASSQELTKNTEAFF